These 5 T cell receptor beta chains were all obtained from the same sample, sequenced in a study of regulatory T cells in long-lasting Graves disease. TCR beta libraries were built with iRepertoire HTBI primers and Arm-PCR of CDR3 regions. TCRdb redid the calling of the multiplex PCR reads with MiXCR, one entry per CDR3 protein. The data hold fewer than 550,000 distinct CDR3 sequences, with about 22% observed a single time. Time point reported: persistent/refractory GD, antithyroid drugs over 5 years with positive TRAb. Extracted PBMC RNA gave rise to the TCR library. The sample consisted of peripheral blood mononuclear cells (PBMCs), taken when the disease was refractory, from a patient treated with antithyroid drugs. These receptors were taken from a female donor with Graves disease.

V is TRBV2 and J is TRBJ2-1; the match to TRBD2 covers 12 bases. Germline V gene sequence: CDR1 SNHLY, CDR2 FYNNEI. The CDR3 contains 14 residues. V was pared by 7 bases and J by 6 bases, with 4 bases of the junction left unmatched. CDR3 DNA sequence: TGTGCCAGCACTTCTAGCGGGGGGGGCAATGAGCAGTTCTTC. It is translated as CASTSSGGGNEQFF.

This clonotype was found many times. The chain employs TRBV6-1 and TRBJ1-1; weak D call: TRBD1 (5 bases). The CDR3 runs 14 residues. V was trimmed by 6 bases and J by 0 bases, leaving 11 bases between them. The germline V gene encodes CDR1 MNHNS and CDR2 SASEGT. The CDR3 spells CASRIGVVNTEAFF. The CDR3 bases are TGTGCCAGCAGAATAGGGGTGGTGAACACTGAAGCTTTCTTT.

The chain has TRBV24-1 and TRBJ1-2; no firm D call. Germline loops: CDR1 KGHDR, CDR2 SFDVKD. The CDR3 totals 16 residues. V was shortened by 4 bases and J by 4 bases, with 18 bases between the two germline ends. The CDR3 DNA sequence: TGTGCCACCAGTGACTCAACAGTCTCAGGAGCCTATGGCTACACCTTC. It encodes CATSDSTVSGAYGYTF.

Only a few counts were recorded for this clonotype. The chain couples TRBV6-2 or TRBV6-3 to TRBJ2-5; TRBD1 might be the D (6 bases). Per germline, CDR1 MNHEY and CDR2 SVGEGT. V lost 6 bases and J 7 bases, leaving 21 bases between the germline ends. The CDR3 extends over 15 amino acids. The DNA for the CDR3 is TGTGCCAGCAGCCTAGACAGGCCGGGCCCTCGGACCCAGTACTTC. As protein: CASSLDRPGPRTQYF.

This clonotype was found many times. CDR3 protein: CASSQGGVSPLHF. CDR3 nucleotide sequence: TGTGCCAGCAGCCAAGGGGGGGTTTCACCCCTCCACTTT. The chain combines TRBV3-1 with TRBJ1-6; the D gene is possibly TRBD1 (5 bases). The CDR3 sequence is 13 residues long. Trimming pared 1 base from V and 9 bases from J, leaving 7 bases between. Looked up from germline, CDR1 is LGHDT and CDR2 is YNNKEL (reference sequence). The full variable domain, rest sourced from reference TRBV3-1 and TRBJ1-6, is DTAVSQTPKYLVTQMGNDKSIKCEQNLGHDTMYWYKQDSKKFLKIMFSYNNKELIINETVPNRFSPKSPDKAHLNLHINSLELGDSAVYFCASSQGGVSPLHFGNGTRLTVT.